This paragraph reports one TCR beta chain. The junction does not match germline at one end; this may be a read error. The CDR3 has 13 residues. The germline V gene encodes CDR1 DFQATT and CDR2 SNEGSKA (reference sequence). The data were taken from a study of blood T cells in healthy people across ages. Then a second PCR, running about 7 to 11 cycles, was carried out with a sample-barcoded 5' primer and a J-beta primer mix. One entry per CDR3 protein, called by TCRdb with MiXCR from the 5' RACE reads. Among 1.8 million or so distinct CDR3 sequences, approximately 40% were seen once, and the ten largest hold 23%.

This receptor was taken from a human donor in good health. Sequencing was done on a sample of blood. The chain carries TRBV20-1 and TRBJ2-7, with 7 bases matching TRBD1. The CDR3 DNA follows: TGCAGTGCAAGAGGGGACAGCTCCTACGTGCAGTACTTC. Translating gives CSARGDSSYVQYF.